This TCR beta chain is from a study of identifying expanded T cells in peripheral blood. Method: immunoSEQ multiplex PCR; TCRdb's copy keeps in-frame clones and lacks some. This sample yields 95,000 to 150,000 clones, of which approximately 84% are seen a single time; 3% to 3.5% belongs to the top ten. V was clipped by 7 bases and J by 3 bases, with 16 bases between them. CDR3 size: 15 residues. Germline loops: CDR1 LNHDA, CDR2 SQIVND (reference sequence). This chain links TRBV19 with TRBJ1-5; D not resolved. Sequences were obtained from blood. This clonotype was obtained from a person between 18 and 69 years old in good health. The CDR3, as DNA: TGTGCCAGTAATGTACAAGGTTTTAACAATCAGCCCCAGCATTTT. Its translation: CASNVQGFNNQPQHF.